The present TCR beta chain was sequenced within a study of vaccination and CD4 T cells after COVID-19. About the study: Post-COVID draws followed diagnosis by a median around 100 days (range 35 to 161). Regarding the study as a whole: Looking at convalescent patients, a median around 86% of reactive clones were present only post-vaccination.

At the Johns Hopkins FTIC core, DNA taken from cultured CD4+ T cells was sequenced by way of the Oncomine TCR Beta short-read assay. TCRdb fed the PCR reads into MiXCR, producing one record per CDR3 protein. The sample has around 7,700 distinct CDR3 sequences; 50% to 70% are singletons. Treatment defined: roughly 10-day PBMC culture with coronavirus spike peptide pools or control peptides (ViraFEST assay). Each well received 2 million or so PBMCs, cultured with 10 IU/ml IL-2 and 10 ug/ml peptide pools. The medium had half its volume replaced with fresh IL-2 medium on days 3 and 7. As to this clonotype: Its antigen is as yet unknown.

Looked up from germline, CDR1 is MNHEY and CDR2 is SVGAGI. V was pared by 0 bases and J by 5 bases, with 16 bases between. There are 16 residues in the CDR3. This TCR came from a human donor who had recovered from COVID-19. Sequencing was performed on CD4+ T cells from blood, cultured in vitro. The J gene is TRBJ1-2, the V gene TRBV6-5; no definite D call. This CDR3 reads CASSYSIASAVYGYTF. The CDR3 coding sequence is TGTGCCAGCAGTTACTCGATAGCCTCGGCAGTATATGGCTACACCTTC.